A selection of T cell receptor beta chains follows, all from one sample in a study of STAT5B mutations in CD4+ large granular lymphocyte leukemia. The assay was immunoSEQ multiplex PCR, and TCRdb's table has in-frame clones only and misses some. The sample carries about 36,000 clones, 65% to 80% recorded once. Sequenced input: CD4+ T cells from blood buffy coats. These receptors came from a human donor in good health. The CDR3 runs from the conserved cysteine through the conserved F or W. A D gene is named only where the DNA matches it firmly. The size field is filled for only some rows; it gives once, few, many or a size class.

>TRBD2|TRBV6-1|-|TRBJ2-7
TGTGCCAGCAGTGTTTCGGGAGGCTACGAGCAGTACTTC
CASSVSGGYEQYF
>TRBD1|TRBV5-1|-|TRBJ2-7
TGCGCCAGCAGCTCGGGACAGAGATACGAGCAGTACTTC
CASSSGQRYEQYF
>-|TRBV19|-|TRBJ1-2
TGTGCCAGTAAAAGGCGCGGACCTAACTATGGCTACACCTTC
CASKRRGPNYGYTF
>-|TRBV7-8|-|TRBJ1-3
TGTGCCAGCAGCTTACGGGGGGCCGGTGGAAACACCATATATTTT
CASSLRGAGGNTIYF
>TRBD1|TRBV5-4|-|TRBJ1-1
TGTGCCAGCAGCGTCCCGGGACAGGGGGCAGTGACTGAAGCTTTCTTT
CASSVPGQGAVTEAFF
>-|TRBV7-2|few|TRBJ2-1
TGTGCCAGCAGCTTAGTGGGGACGGCCTCCTACAATGAGCAGTTCTTC
CASSLVGTASYNEQFF
>TRBD2|TRBV5-1|-|TRBJ2-7
TGCGCCAGCAGCTTGGATATGGGAGGGATTGCCTACGAGCAGTACTTC
CASSLDMGGIAYEQYF
>-|TRBV6-6|-|TRBJ1-5
TGTGCCAGCAGTTACGGTTTGGGGAGAGGCAATCAGCCCCAGCATTTT
CASSYGLGRGNQPQHF
>TRBD2|TRBV11-2|-|TRBJ2-5
TGTGCCAGCAGCTTAGGCGGGAGGGCGGGTGAGGAGACCCAGTACTTC
CASSLGGRAGEETQYF
>TRBD1|TRBV6-1|-|TRBJ2-1
TGTGCCAGCAGTGAAATAGGGACAGGGGCCCGAGGTGAGCAGTTCTTC
CASSEIGTGARGEQFF
>TRBD1|TRBV7-2|-|TRBJ1-1
TGTGCCAGCAGCTTACGGACAGGGACGGGCACTGAAGCTTTCTTT
CASSLRTGTGTEAFF
>TRBD1|TRBV10-2|-|TRBJ2-7
TGCGCCAGCAGTGAGCCGGGGGACAGGGGGTCGGGCGAGCAGTACTTC
CASSEPGDRGSGEQYF
>TRBD2|TRBV6-1|-|TRBJ2-7
TGTGCCAGCAGTGAACGGACTAGCGGGAGGTACGAGCAGTACTTC
CASSERTSGRYEQYF
>TRBD1|TRBV19|few|TRBJ1-5
TGTGCCAGTATGGTCGGACAGGCACATCAGCCCCAGCATTTT
CASMVGQAHQPQHF
>TRBD1|TRBV5-1|-|TRBJ2-1
TGCGCCAGCGCGCAAGGGACAGAGTACAATGAGCAGTTCTTC
CASAQGTEYNEQFF
>-|TRBV5-1|few|TRBJ1-5
TGCGCCAGCAGCGAGGGGTTAAATCAGCCCCAGCATTTT
CASSEGLNQPQHF
>TRBD1|TRBV6-1|-|TRBJ2-3
TGTGCCAGCAGCATCGACAGGGGTGGCACAGATACGCAGTATTTT
CASSIDRGGTDTQYF